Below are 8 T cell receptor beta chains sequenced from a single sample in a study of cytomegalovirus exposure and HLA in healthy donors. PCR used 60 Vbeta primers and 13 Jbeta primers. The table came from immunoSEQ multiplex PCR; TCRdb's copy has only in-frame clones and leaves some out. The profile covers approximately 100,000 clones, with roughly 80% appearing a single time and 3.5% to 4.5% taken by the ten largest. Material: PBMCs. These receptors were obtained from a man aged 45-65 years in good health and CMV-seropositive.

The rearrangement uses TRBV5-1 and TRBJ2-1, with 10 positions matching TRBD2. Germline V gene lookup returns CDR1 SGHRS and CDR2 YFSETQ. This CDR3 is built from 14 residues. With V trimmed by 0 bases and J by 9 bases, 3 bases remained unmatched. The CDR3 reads CASSLGQREGEQFF. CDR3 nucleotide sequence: TGCGCCAGCAGCTTGGGACAGCGGGAGGGTGAGCAGTTCTTC.

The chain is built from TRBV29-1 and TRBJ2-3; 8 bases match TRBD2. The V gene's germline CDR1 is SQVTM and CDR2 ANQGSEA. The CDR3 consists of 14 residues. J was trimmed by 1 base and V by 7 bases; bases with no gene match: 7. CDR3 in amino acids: CSALSGSGTDTQYF. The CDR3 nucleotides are TGCAGCGCCTTGAGCGGGAGTGGCACAGATACGCAGTATTTT.

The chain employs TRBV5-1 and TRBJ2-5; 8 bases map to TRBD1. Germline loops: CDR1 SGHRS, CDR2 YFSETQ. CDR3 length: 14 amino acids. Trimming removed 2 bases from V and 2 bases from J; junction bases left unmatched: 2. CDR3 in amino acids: CASSFRTGQETQYF. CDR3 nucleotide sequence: TGCGCCAGCAGCTTCCGGACAGGGCAAGAGACCCAGTACTTC.

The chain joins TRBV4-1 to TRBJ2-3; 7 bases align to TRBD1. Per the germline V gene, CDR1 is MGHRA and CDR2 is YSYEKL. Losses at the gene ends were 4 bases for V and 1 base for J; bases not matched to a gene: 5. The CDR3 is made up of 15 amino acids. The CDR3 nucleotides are TGCGCCAGCAGCCGCGGACAGGACGGCACAGATACGCAGTATTTT. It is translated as CASSRGQDGTDTQYF.

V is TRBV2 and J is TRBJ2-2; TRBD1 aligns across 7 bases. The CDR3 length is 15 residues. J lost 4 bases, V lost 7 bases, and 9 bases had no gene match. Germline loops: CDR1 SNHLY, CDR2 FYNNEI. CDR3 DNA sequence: TGTGCCAGCACTGAGGGGGCCTACCTCACCGGGGAGCTGTTTTTT. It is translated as CASTEGAYLTGELFF.

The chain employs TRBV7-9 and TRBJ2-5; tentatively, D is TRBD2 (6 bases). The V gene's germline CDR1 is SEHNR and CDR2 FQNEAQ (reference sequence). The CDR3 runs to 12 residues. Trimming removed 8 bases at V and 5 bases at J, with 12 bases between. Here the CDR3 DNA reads TGTGCCAGCGGGACTGGATGGGAGACCCAGTACTTC. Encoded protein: CASGTGWETQYF. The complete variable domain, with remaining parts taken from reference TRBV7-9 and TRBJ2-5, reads DTGVSQNPRHKITKRGQNVTFRCDPISEHNRLYWYRQTLGQGPEFLTYFQNEAQLEKSRLLSDRFSAERPKGSFSTLEIQRTEQGDSAMYLCASGTGWETQYFGPGTRLLVL.

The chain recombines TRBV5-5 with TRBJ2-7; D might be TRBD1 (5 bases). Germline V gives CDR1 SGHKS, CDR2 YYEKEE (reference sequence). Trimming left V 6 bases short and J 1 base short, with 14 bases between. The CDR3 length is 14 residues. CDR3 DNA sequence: TGTGCCAGCATCCGGCTTAGGGGATCCTACGAGCAGTACTTC. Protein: CASIRLRGSYEQYF.

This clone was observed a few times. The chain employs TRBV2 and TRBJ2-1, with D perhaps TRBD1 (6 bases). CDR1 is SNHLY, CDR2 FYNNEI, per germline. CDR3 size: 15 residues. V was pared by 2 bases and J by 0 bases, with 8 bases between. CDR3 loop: CASSETGSSYNEQFF. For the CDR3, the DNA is TGTGCCAGCAGTGAAACAGGGAGCTCCTACAATGAGCAGTTCTTC.